This T cell receptor beta chain derives from a study of T-cell reconstitution after alpha-beta-depleted transplantation in children. This clonotype was recorded at least ten times. The library targeted TCRbeta and was prepared with unique molecular identifiers. Using its own MiXCR run on the PCR reads, TCRdb lists one record per CDR3 protein. The profile shows roughly 20,000 distinct CDR3 sequences, 11% of them singletons. The CDR3 is 15 residues long. Germline CDR1 SNHLY, CDR2 FYNNEI. V dropped 4 bases and J dropped 1; count of bases not matched to a gene: 3. Sequencing was performed on PBMCs from the stem cell graft donor, taken from the stem cell graft. The TCR comes from a human donor who donated a stem cell graft to a child with chronic granulomatous disease. The chain employs TRBV2 and TRBJ2-3; 9 bases map to TRBD2. The CDR3 DNA is TGTGCCAGCAGTGTGGCGGGAGGGCGCACAGATACGCAGTATTTT. It codes for CASSVAGGRTDTQYF.